This T cell receptor (beta chain) was observed in a study of blood T cell repertoires in COVID-19. Using immunoSEQ multiplex PCR, the repertoire was profiled, and TCRdb retains in-frame clones only, with some absent. The repertoire has roughly 130,000 clones, 80% to 90% of them found once; the top ten carry around 2.3%. A note on this clone: Germline and junction disagree at one end, which may indicate a read error.

The TCR sequence derives from a woman aged 45 to 65 who had recovered from COVID-19. Sequencing was performed on PBMCs or T cells enriched from blood (not recorded which).

The DNA of the CDR3 is TGTGCCAGCAGGACTAGCGGGGGGTACCAGGAGACCCAGTACTTC. This encodes CASRTSGGYQETQYF. The chain carries TRBV11-3 and TRBJ2-5; 13 bases are shared with TRBD2. CDR3 length: 15 residues. Per germline, CDR1 SGHNT and CDR2 YENEEA.